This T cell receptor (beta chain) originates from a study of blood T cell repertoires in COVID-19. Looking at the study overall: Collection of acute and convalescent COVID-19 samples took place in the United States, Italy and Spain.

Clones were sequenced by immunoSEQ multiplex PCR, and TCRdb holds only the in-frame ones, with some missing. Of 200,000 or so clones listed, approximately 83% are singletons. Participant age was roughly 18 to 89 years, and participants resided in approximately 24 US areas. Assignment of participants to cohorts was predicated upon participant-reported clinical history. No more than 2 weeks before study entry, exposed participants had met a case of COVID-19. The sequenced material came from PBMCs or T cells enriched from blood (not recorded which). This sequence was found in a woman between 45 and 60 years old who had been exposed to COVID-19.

CDR3 region: CASSSGTSGFQYF. For the CDR3, the DNA is TGTGCCAGCAGCTCCGGGACTAGCGGGTTTCAGTACTTC. This sequence joins TRBV6-5 and TRBJ2-5; 12 bases fit TRBD2. The CDR3 contains 13 residues. Germline V gene data show CDR1 as MNHEY and CDR2 as SVGAGI. Trimming at V came to 6 bases and at J to 11 bases, leaving 7 bases not matched to a gene.